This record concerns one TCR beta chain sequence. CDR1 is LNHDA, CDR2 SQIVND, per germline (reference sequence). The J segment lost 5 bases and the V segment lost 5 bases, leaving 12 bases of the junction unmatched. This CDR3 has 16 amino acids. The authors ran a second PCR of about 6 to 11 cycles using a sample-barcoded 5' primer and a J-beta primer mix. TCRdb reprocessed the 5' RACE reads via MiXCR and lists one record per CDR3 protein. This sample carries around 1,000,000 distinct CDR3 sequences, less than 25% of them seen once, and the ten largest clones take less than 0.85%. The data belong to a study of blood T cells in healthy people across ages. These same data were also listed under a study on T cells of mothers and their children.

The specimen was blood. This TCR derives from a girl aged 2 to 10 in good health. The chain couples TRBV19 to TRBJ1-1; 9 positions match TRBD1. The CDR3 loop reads CASSETSGQGPTEAFF. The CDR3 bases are TGTGCCAGTAGTGAAACTTCGGGACAGGGACCAACTGAAGCTTTCTTT.